A single sample gave rise to the 5 T cell receptor beta chains below, sequenced in a study of cytotoxic CD8 clonotypes in ibrutinib-treated CLL (dated by TCRdb to about 2021). Libraries were prepared through the immunoSEQ multiplex PCR assay. TCRdb mirrors the immuneACCESS table, restricted to in-frame sequences. Some clones are absent from its copies; in checked studies, under half trace to an unresolved V gene, and the reason for the others is unknown. This sample comprises fewer than 85,000 clones, around 79% of them detected only once. The biggest ten clones account for 4.8% of the sample. The time point label, read with the paper, signifies: approximately 11 months on ibrutinib. The input for sequencing was PBMCs, taken after 12 months of ibrutinib treatment. Receptors were obtained from a human donor with chronic lymphocytic leukemia.

This rearrangement joins TRBV5-6 to TRBJ1-4, with D maybe TRBD1 (6 bases). This CDR3 has 15 residues. Germline values: CDR1 SGHDT, CDR2 YYEEEE. Between the trimmed V and J ends, which lost 4 bases and 2 bases, there was a span of 12 bases. CDR3 nucleotides: TGTGCCAGCAGCCCGGGGGCCAGTACTAATGAAAAACTGTTTTTT. This translates into CASSPGASTNEKLFF.

The gene calls are TRBV5-1 and TRBJ1-1, with 10 positions matching TRBD1. CDR3 length: 14 residues. Per germline, CDR1 SGHRS and CDR2 YFSETQ. V lost 3 bases to trimming and J lost 8 bases; unmatched junction nucleotides: 7. The CDR3 DNA follows: TGCGCCAGCAGCTGGGTCCCGGGACAGGGGGAAGCTTTCTTT. Translation: CASSWVPGQGEAFF.

This clone came up a few times. CDR3 protein: CAWRGPGPQLDTQYF. The CDR3 DNA reads as TGTGCCTGGAGGGGTCCGGGACCCCAGTTAGATACGCAGTATTTT. This chain uses TRBV30 with TRBJ2-3; tentatively, D is TRBD1 or TRBD2 (5 bases each). Trimming shortened V by 3 bases and J by 5 bases, and 18 bases separated the two germline ends. Germline V gene sequence: CDR1 GTSNPN, CDR2 SVGIG (reference sequence). The CDR3 totals 15 residues. Looking up the rest from reference TRBV30 and TRBJ2-3 gives the full variable domain: SQTIHQWPATLVQPVGSPLSLECTVEGTSNPNLYWYRQAAGRGLQLLFYSVGIGQISSEVPQNLSASRPQDRQFILSSKKLLLSDSGFYLCAWRGPGPQLDTQYFGPGTRLTVL.

The chain uses TRBV29-1 and TRBJ2-1; D is ambiguous. The germline V and J ends were trimmed by 8 bases and 0 bases, with 14 bases remaining between them. CDR1 is SQVTM and CDR2 is ANQGSEA in the germline V gene. This CDR3 region has 14 residues. CDR3 sequence reads: CSTQAPNSYNEQFF. CDR3 in DNA: TGCAGCACCCAGGCGCCGAACTCCTACAATGAGCAGTTCTTC.

The genes are TRBV28 and TRBJ1-1; D is unresolved. CDR3 length equals 15 residues. The germline V gene has CDR1 MDHEN and CDR2 SYDVKM. The germline V and J ends were trimmed by 4 bases and 5 bases, with 17 bases remaining between them. The CDR3 region has the DNA TGTGCCAGCAGTTGGGCAGGAGGACTGGGGACTGAAGCTTTCTTT. Protein sequence: CASSWAGGLGTEAFF.